This T cell receptor (beta chain) came from a study of CD8+CD57+ T cells in acquired aplastic anemia. At the level of the study: Sorted CD4+ and CD8+ cells gave an average of 3.2 ug of DNA. Findings of the study overall: The number of CD8+ CDR3 sequences shared by patients and controls was approximately 30. With respect to CD8+ Simpson's diversity, patients and controls did not differ significantly.

Profiles of TCR beta VDJ and CDR3 were generated from a genomic DNA template. TCRdb passed the reads through MiXCR, listing each CDR3 protein once. In the table there are about 190,000 distinct CDR3 sequences, under 70% of which are singletons. This CDR3 is 15 amino acids long. V was trimmed by 0 bases and J by 0 bases, leaving 8 bases between them. CDR1 and CDR2 from the germline V gene are LNHNV and YYDKDF (reference sequence). Remarks on this clonotype: Its antigen is unidentified.

The sequencing sample was made of sorted CD4+, CD8+, or CD8+CD57+ T cells (not recorded which) from PBMCs. This TCR was sampled from a human donor with severe aplastic anemia or a healthy control (not recorded which). The rearrangement links TRBV15 to TRBJ1-1; D remains unclear. The CDR3, as DNA: TGTGCCACCAGCAGAGATGGCGCGATGAACACTGAAGCTTTCTTT. It specifies CATSRDGAMNTEAFF. The full variable domain, with the rest looked up from reference TRBV15 and TRBJ1-1, is DAMVIQNPRYQVTQFGKPVTLSCSQTLNHNVMYWYQQKSSQAPKLLFHYYDKDFNNEADTPDNFQSRRPNTSFCFLDIRSPGLGDTAMYLCATSRDGAMNTEAFFGQGTRLTVV.